One and the same sample provided the 27 T cell receptor beta chains below, sequenced in a study of cytomegalovirus exposure and HLA in healthy donors. The primer mix had 60 Vbeta and 13 Jbeta primers. Libraries were prepared by immunoSEQ multiplex PCR; TCRdb keeps only in-frame clonotypes and omits some of them. The sample holds roughly 130,000 clones; approximately 84% are singletons and the top ten take over 1.5%. The sample was PBMCs. Receptors were obtained from a woman aged 40 to 50 in good health and CMV-seronegative.

With regard to this clone: At the DNA level, this CDR3 is encoded by other sequences in the same sample as well. The chain couples TRBV6-5 to TRBJ2-3, with 7 bases identical to TRBD2. This CDR3 is 15 amino acids long. After removal of 0 bases from V and 0 bases from J, the junction contained 0 bases not matched to a gene. Germline CDR1 and CDR2: MNHEY and SVGAGI. The CDR3 region has the DNA TGTGCCAGCAGTTACTCTAGCGGGAGCACAGATACGCAGTATTTT. Encoded protein: CASSYSSGSTDTQYF.

The chain employs TRBV5-4 and TRBJ2-5; 9 positions agree with TRBD2. Trimming took 4 bases from V and 5 from J; bases not matched to a gene: 12. There are 16 residues in the CDR3. Germline CDR1 SGHNT, CDR2 YYREEE (reference sequence). The CDR3 protein is CASSPSRGGGGETQYF. The CDR3 DNA reads TGTGCCAGCAGCCCCTCCAGGGGCGGGGGGGGCGAGACCCAGTACTTC.

In its sample, this clone was seen a few times. This chain links TRBV5-1 with TRBJ2-7; D might be TRBD2 (6 bases). Germline CDR1 and CDR2: SGHRS and YFSETQ. V gave up 7 bases and J gave up 2 bases, with 13 bases separating them. The CDR3 runs to 13 residues. The CDR3 is CASRAGTTYEQYF. CDR3 DNA sequence: TGCGCCAGCCGAGCGGGCACTACCTACGAGCAGTACTTC.

This clone was detected a few times. The gene calls are TRBV12-5 and TRBJ2-5, with 7 bases identical to TRBD2. This CDR3 contains 14 residues. Germline CDR1 LGHNT, CDR2 FRNRAP. V trimming: 1 base; J trimming: 5 bases; junction bases outside the gene matches: 4. The DNA of the CDR3 is TGTGCTAGTGGTTTGGCGGGGGGACTGGAGACCCAGTACTTC. Translated, it gives CASGLAGGLETQYF.

The rearrangement uses TRBV6-1 and TRBJ2-7; 7 bases are a match to TRBD1. CDR3 size: 15 residues. Germline-derived CDR1 and CDR2 are MNHNS and SASEGT. J was trimmed by 7 bases and V by 2 bases; bases with no gene match: 11. The CDR3 spells CASSEHKDRQLEQYF. The CDR3 bases are TGTGCCAGCAGTGAACATAAGGACAGGCAGTTAGAGCAGTACTTC.

The rearrangement uses TRBV5-6 and TRBJ2-5; D unresolved. This CDR3 is 11 amino acids long. Germline-derived CDR1 and CDR2 are SGHDT and YYEEEE. The germline V and J ends were trimmed by 3 bases and 4 bases, with 4 bases remaining between them. The CDR3 sequence is CASSSRETQYF. DNA for the CDR3: TGTGCCAGCAGCTCCAGAGAGACCCAGTACTTC.

This chain connects TRBV6-6 to TRBJ1-1; perhaps TRBD1 as D (6 bases). CDR1 and CDR2 from the germline V gene are MNHNY and SVGAGI (reference sequence). V lost 5 bases and J 4 bases, leaving 14 bases between the germline ends. This CDR3 has 14 amino acids. The CDR3 loop reads CASSLTRGSTEAFF. CDR3 nucleotide sequence: TGTGCCAGCAGTCTCACCAGGGGTTCCACTGAAGCTTTCTTT.

The gene calls are TRBV7-7 and TRBJ2-2; D unclear. The CDR3 extends over 13 amino acids. The V gene lost 3 bases and the J gene lost 3 bases, with 5 bases spanning the gap. Germline V lookup: CDR1 SSHAT, CDR2 FNYEAQ (reference sequence). CDR3 sequence reads: CASSLAYTGELFF. CDR3 coding DNA: TGTGCCAGCAGCTTGGCCTACACCGGGGAGCTGTTTTTT.

The rearrangement uses TRBV28 and TRBJ2-7; TRBD2 might be the D (7 bases). This CDR3 is built from 14 residues. Germline CDR1 MDHEN, CDR2 SYDVKM. V was trimmed by 3 bases and J by 4 bases, leaving 13 bases between them. The CDR3 reads CASSLIGGRYEQYF. Here the CDR3 DNA reads TGTGCCAGCAGTTTGATCGGGGGGCGATACGAGCAGTACTTC.

The gene calls are TRBV4-1 and TRBJ1-5; D uncertain. CDR1 and CDR2 from the germline V gene are MGHRA and YSYEKL. Trimming shortened V by 4 bases and J by 5 bases, and 15 bases separated the two germline ends. The CDR3 loop spans 15 amino acids. CDR3 loop: CASSLGPILDQPQHF. The DNA of the CDR3 is TGCGCCAGCAGCCTCGGTCCTATCTTGGATCAGCCCCAGCATTTT.

The V and J genes are TRBV21-1 and TRBJ2-4; the table gives TRBD1 as D, unverified against the DNA. TRBV21-1 is classified as a pseudogene. The CDR3 extends over 10 amino acids. In DNA, the CDR3 is TGTGCCAGGACCCCAAACAGTCAGTACTTC. Residues: CARTPNSQYF.

This clone was seen once. The chain uses TRBV4-1 and TRBJ2-3; TRBD2 matches at 11 bases. The CDR3 is 20 residues long. Germline V gene data show CDR1 as MGHRA and CDR2 as YSYEKL. Losses at the gene ends were 2 bases for V and 2 bases for J; bases not matched to a gene: 15. The CDR3 loop is CASSQPPGLAESTYTDTQYF. Written as DNA, the CDR3 is TGCGCCAGCAGCCAACCACCGGGACTAGCGGAATCAACCTACACAGATACGCAGTATTTT.

This clone was found once. V is TRBV30 and J is TRBJ1-2, with D possibly TRBD1 on 6 matching bases. Germline V gene sequence: CDR1 GTSNPN, CDR2 SVGIG (reference sequence). V lost 0 bases, J lost 3 bases, and 8 bases lay in between. This CDR3 spans 13 amino acids. CDR3 region: CAWSVRGHYGYTF. As DNA, the CDR3 is TGTGCCTGGAGTGTCAGGGGACACTATGGCTACACCTTC.

The chain employs TRBV6-1 and TRBJ1-2; possible D gene TRBD1, 5 bases. Germline assignment: CDR1 MNHNS and CDR2 SASEGT. The CDR3 is 15 amino acids. V was cut by 6 bases and J by 1 base, with 15 bases left in between. The CDR3 DNA follows: TGTGCCAGCAGCGGAGGGGCGGACGGTAACTATGGCTACACCTTC. It codes for CASSGGADGNYGYTF.

This chain uses TRBV5-1 with TRBJ2-1; a weak D match, TRBD2 (5 bases). CDR3 length: 13 residues. Deletions cut 4 bases from V and 10 bases from J, with 15 bases between. The germline CDR1 and CDR2 sequences are SGHRS and YFSETQ. DNA for the CDR3: TGCGCCAGCAGCCTGGGCGGGTTAGGCGAGCAGTTCTTC. Residues: CASSLGGLGEQFF.

The chain couples TRBV6-5 to TRBJ2-2; the match to TRBD1 covers 7 bases. Germline values: CDR1 MNHEY, CDR2 SVGAGI. This CDR3 comprises 15 residues. Losses at the gene ends were 9 bases for V and 1 base for J; bases not matched to a gene: 8. The DNA for the CDR3 is TGTGCCAGTAGATCCAGGGGGAAGAACACCGGGGAGCTGTTTTTT. It specifies CASRSRGKNTGELFF.

The chain links TRBV19 to TRBJ2-7; 12 bases align to TRBD2. The CDR3 consists of 14 residues. Germline assignment: CDR1 LNHDA and CDR2 SQIVND (reference sequence). After removal of 5 bases from V and 6 bases from J, the junction contained 5 bases not matched to a gene. The CDR3 nucleotides read TGTGCCAGTAGTTCTAGCGGGAGGGCCTCCGAGCAGTACTTC. Its translation: CASSSSGRASEQYF.

This clone was counted a few times. J is TRBJ2-7 and V is TRBV21-1; the table's D call, TRBD2, was not checked against the DNA. TRBV21-1 corresponds to a pseudogene. The CDR3 covers 16 residues. The CDR3 protein is CASSKALAGASYEQYF. CDR3 bases: TGTGCCAGCAGCAAAGCGCTAGCGGGGGCTTCCTACGAGCAGTACTTC.

The CDR3, as DNA: TGTGCCAGCAGCTTAAGGGGGATCGACGAGCAGTACTTC. Protein product: CASSLRGIDEQYF. V gene TRBV5-6 combines with J gene TRBJ2-7, with a weak D call TRBD1 (6 bases). The CDR3 runs 13 residues. V was shortened by 2 bases and J by 5 bases, with 11 bases between the two germline ends. Germline CDR1 and CDR2: SGHDT and YYEEEE. The full variable domain, completed using reference TRBV5-6 and TRBJ2-7, is DAGVTQSPTHLIKTRGQQVTLRCSPKSGHDTVSWYQQALGQGPQFIFQYYEEEERQRGNFPDRFSGHQFPNYSSELNVNALLLGDSALYLCASSLRGIDEQYFGPGTRLTVT.

The rearrangement joins TRBV11-3 to TRBJ2-1, with 9 bases aligning to TRBD2. The J segment lost 7 bases and the V segment lost 0 bases, leaving 4 bases of the junction unmatched. The CDR3 totals 15 residues. Germline CDR1 reads SGHNT; CDR2 reads YENEEA. The CDR3 DNA is TGTGCCAGCAGCTTAGATCACCTAGCGGGGAATGAGCAGTTCTTC. Its protein is CASSLDHLAGNEQFF.

The chain combines TRBV19 with TRBJ2-1; the match to TRBD2 covers 12 bases. The CDR3 length is 17 residues. The junction had 9 bases not matched to a gene; V was cut back by 4 bases and J by 5 bases. The germline V gene has CDR1 LNHDA and CDR2 SQIVND (reference sequence). The CDR3 here is CASSTSLAGGLNNEQFF. The CDR3 DNA is TGTGCCAGTAGTACCTCCCTAGCGGGAGGGCTTAACAATGAGCAGTTCTTC.

With respect to this clone: The sample has other DNA sequences that encode this CDR3 too. CDR3 bases: TGTGCCTGGAGCCCCGCGGGGACAGATACGCAGTATTTT. As protein: CAWSPAGTDTQYF. The chain recombines TRBV30 with TRBJ2-3; the D gene is possibly TRBD2 (6 bases). This CDR3 comprises 13 residues. Trimming removed 3 bases from V and 3 bases from J, with 10 bases in between. Germline V lookup: CDR1 GTSNPN, CDR2 SVGIG (reference sequence).

The chain links TRBV19 to TRBJ1-2, with 10 bases aligning to TRBD1. CDR3 size: 14 residues. The V gene end was trimmed by 6 bases and the J gene end by 4 bases; junction bases not matched to a gene: 5. The germline V gene encodes CDR1 LNHDA and CDR2 SQIVND (reference sequence). The CDR3 DNA sequence: TGTGCCAGTAGCGACAGGGGGCGAAGCTATGGCTACACCTTC. This codes for CASSDRGRSYGYTF.

The sample holds one count of this clone. This chain joins TRBV6-4 and TRBJ2-7; possible D gene TRBD2, 5 bases. V was trimmed by 6 bases and J by 0 bases, leaving 15 bases between them. Germline V gene data show CDR1 as MRHNA and CDR2 as SNTAGT. This CDR3 contains 15 residues. The CDR3, as DNA: TGTGCCAGCAGCCCCGGGGTGTACCCCTCCTACGAGCAGTACTTC. As protein: CASSPGVYPSYEQYF.

This clone was seen a few times. V usage is TRBV7-2 and J usage is TRBJ2-5; TRBD2 matches at 15 bases. Germline CDR1 is SGHTA and CDR2 is FQGNSA. The trim removed 3 bases at V and 7 bases at J, leaving 15 bases unmatched. The CDR3 length is 19 residues. CDR3 loop: CASSFKPQGLAGGPGTQYF. The DNA for the CDR3 is TGTGCCAGCAGCTTCAAACCACAAGGACTAGCGGGAGGGCCGGGGACCCAGTACTTC.

In the case of this clone: The junction shows a germline mismatch at one end, possibly a read error. The V and J genes are TRBV10-1 and TRBJ2-6; a weak D match, TRBD1 (5 bases). This CDR3 has 15 residues. The germline V gene encodes CDR1 WNHNN and CDR2 SYGVQD (reference sequence). CDR3 in amino acids: CARGSTNSGANGLTF. Here the CDR3 DNA reads TGCGCCAGGGGCTCTACAAACTCTGGGGCCAACGGCCTGACTTTC.

V is TRBV9 and J is TRBJ2-2, with 16 bases lining up with TRBD2. V lost 3 bases, J lost 5 bases, and 7 bases stayed unmatched. The CDR3 sequence is 18 residues long. In germline, CDR1 is SGDLS, CDR2 YYNGEE. The CDR3 DNA is TGTGCCAGCAGCGGGGGACTAGCGGGGGGGCCGCGAACCGGGGAGCTGTTTTTT. It encodes CASSGGLAGGPRTGELFF.